This T cell receptor beta chain is from a study of cytomegalovirus exposure and HLA in healthy donors. As for this clone: The antigen remains undetermined.

Study results and limitations: TRBV6-2, TRBV6-3 and some other V segments were unresolvable in 87-base-pair reads. V- and J-gene trimming of TCR beta was linked (in a later analysis) to a missense DCLRE1C variant. Specific recognition of CMV antigens was confirmed in vitro for a few chains (all CMV-associated).

The PCR was carried out with 60 Vbeta primers and 13 Jbeta primers. Some clones are missing from TCRdb's copy, which holds only in-frame ones; the method was immunoSEQ multiplex PCR. The table includes about 180,000 clones, roughly 80% detected once. V dropped 1 base and J dropped 5; count of bases not matched to a gene: 4. This CDR3 has 15 residues. Germline CDR1 reads LNHDA; CDR2 reads SQIVND (reference sequence). This sequence originates from a woman aged 45-65 years in good health and CMV-seropositive. The rearrangement joins TRBV19 to TRBJ1-1; TRBD1 matches at 10 bases. Input material: PBMCs. CDR3 sequence (DNA): TGTGCCAGTAGTATAGTTGGGACAGGGGAGACTGAAGCTTTCTTT. Translation gives CASSIVGTGETEAFF.